What follows is one TCR beta chain and its context. Its antigen remains undetermined. The receptor library was made with the immunoSEQ multiplex PCR assay. For the multiplex PCR, a mixture combining 60 forward primers for TCR Vbeta segments and 13 reverse primers for TCR Jbeta segments was used. Amplification of the CDR3 region of rearranged TCR beta genes was performed with a multiplex PCR assay on genomic DNA. The Illumina HiSeq System was used to sequence the amplified TCR beta libraries as 87-base-pair reads. Regarding the original processing steps: A later analysis tallied roughly 78 million unique TCR beta chains across the 700 or so repertoires, and approximately 11 million of those chains were shared by two or more donors. Raw reads were error-corrected and collapsed into unique sequences with a nearest-neighbor algorithm that merged closely related sequences to remove PCR and sequencing errors. V, D and J gene segments were assigned by aligning CDR3 sequences to IMGT reference sequences. Each retained sequence needed at least a six-nucleotide match to both a V gene segment and a J gene segment. A rearrangement counted as productive if the CDR3 had no stop codons and remained in frame with V and J, and every other rearrangement counted as non-productive. CDR3 was defined by IMGT convention, running from the second conserved V-encoded cysteine to the conserved J-encoded phenylalanine. The earlier analysis of about 610 of the donors excluded any sequence lacking an unambiguous match to a single V gene segment. In an earlier analysis of approximately 590 of the donors, a V segment was called functional when productive rearrangements were above 56.7%, and segregating when the standard deviation between donors exceeded 5%. A statistical classification framework was built for diagnosing cytomegalovirus status from the catalog of TCR beta chain sequences. In a later analysis, V and J genes were assigned by comparing TCR nucleotide sequences against IMGT/GENE-DB human TR gene sequences. The TCRdist pipeline was used in a later analysis to assign CDR3 sequences and most-parsimonious VDJ recombination scenarios. In a later analysis, each TCR beta chain was defined by its CDR3 amino acid sequence together with its V-gene family, and reads without a unique V-gene family were excluded. A later analysis removed roughly 590 highly shared, low-generation-probability nucleotide sequences to deal with suspected cross-contamination and a sequencing artifact. In a later analysis, a clonal expansion index was calculated for each public chain from normalized within-repertoire ranks of inferred template counts. A later analysis computed generation probabilities with a VDJ recombination model fitted to out-of-frame rearrangements, and checked the results against IGoR. A later analysis scored TCR-TCR, TCR-HLA and TCR-CMV co-occurrence with hypergeometric tests, applying a repertoire-size bias correction to TCR pairs. A later analysis estimated false discovery rates by permuting HLA or CMV assignments 20 times. A later analysis grouped co-occurring TCRs with DBSCAN, adding TCRdist sequence similarity when clustering within HLA-allele-positive subsets. For co-occurrence clustering, repertoires with fewer than 30,000 or more than 120,000 public chains were excluded, along with five repertoires with anomalous nucleotide sharing. The clones in this table, taken by TCRdb from immuneACCESS, are in-frame only. Not every clone is retained; where verified, under half of the shortfall comes from an unresolved V gene, and the cause of the rest is unknown. V and J calls and clone size are given by that table; D and trimming were obtained from the DNA. The table held for this sample gives 150,000 to 250,000 clones. The top ten clones comprise roughly 0.7% of the sample.

The cohort comprised fewer than 750 healthy bone marrow donors. At the time of sampling, every cohort member was nominally healthy, though immune exposures that went unrecorded were likely present. The donor was CMV seronegative and belonged to the group of 352 seronegative cohort members. Every donor gave a peripheral blood sample, and the peripheral blood mononuclear cells from that sample were used for TCR beta sequencing. Genomic DNA was extracted from the blood cell samples with the Qiagen DNeasy Blood Extraction Kit. This record belongs to a study of cytomegalovirus exposure and HLA in healthy donors (dated by TCRdb to about 2017). A note on the overall study: In an earlier analysis of about 560 of the donors, about 260 Gb of sequence data and 100 million or so unique TCR beta sequences from about 179 million T cells were reported. Around 300 gigabases of sequencing data and approximately 85 million unique TCR sequences were included in an early release covering roughly 700 HLA-typed donors. The genetic ancestry cluster associated with self-reported Caucasian donors included roughly four fifths of the 300 to 450 genotyped donors. The study aimed to test whether cataloging public T cell receptors could reveal signatures of past pathogen exposure. The T cell repertoires of some 700 subjects were profiled by immunosequencing and related to cytomegalovirus serostatus. Along with the roughly 670-subject first cohort, a separate validation cohort of roughly 110 different subjects was used. High-throughput TCR immunosequencing, statistical association of individual TCRs with disease status, and machine learning were combined to predict cytomegalovirus infection status. A later analysis re-examined previously published TCR beta repertoires from about 670 donors and added high-resolution HLA genotyping to investigate patterns of TCR occurrence. The later analysis used no new phenotypic data to find candidate immune exposures, relying instead on TCR beta sequences and their occurrence across donors. An earlier analysis of roughly 600 of the donors used high-throughput TCR beta sequencing to judge whether each TCR beta V gene segment behaved as functional or pseudogenic. Donor age, sex, ethnicity and CMV serostatus were compiled together with the repertoire data. A later genetic analysis took genome-wide SNP genotypes for about three fifths of the 666 donors and used that subset as a discovery cohort. All discovery cohort repertoires had been generated using a single sequencing platform. HLA typing included class I and class II loci at four-digit resolution. The number of typed donors differed by locus: about 620-630 for A, B, C, DRB1 and DQB1; 500 to 550 for DQA1; 606 for DPA1; and some 430 for DPB1. Roughly 5 DR-DQ haplotypes were handled as single units for association and clustering because linkage in the cohort was strong. On average, approximately 250,000 unique TCR beta nucleotide sequences were sequenced per donor among a few hundred genotyped donors of the cohort, with about 19% of those sequences being non-productive. Paper-wide results and their limitations: A few of the identified cytomegalovirus-associated TCR beta chains were confirmed in vitro to be specific for cytomegalovirus antigens. Most TCR sequences were seen in very few donors, while some public TCRs were found in many individuals. Linkage disequilibrium might explain the correlated functional status among segregating V segments, but an unknown experimental factor could not be ruled out. Because counts were too low, fewer than 20 rarely observed V segments, including chromosome 9 orphons, were excluded from the earlier analysis of some 540 of the donors. Most CMV-associated TCR beta chains appeared to be HLA-restricted in a later analysis, and the HLA associations seemed to be driven largely by CMV exposure. The cohort was sequenced for TCR beta chains only, and without alpha or paired-chain data the features that could be detected were limited. Immune exposure information for the cohort was limited to CMV serostatus. In an earlier analysis of approximately 590 of the donors, most TCR beta V segments were observed in productive rearrangements about 87% or about 30% of the time, broadly matching IMGT annotations. When HLA alleles, especially DR and DQ, strongly co-occurred, TCR associations were difficult to assign to individual alleles. According to a later analysis, TCR association rates differed among HLA loci, with DRB1 alleles showing the most associated TCRs and HLA-C alleles showing the fewest. In a later analysis, several top co-occurrence clusters were reported to appear linked to parvovirus B19, influenza, CMV and Epstein-Barr virus. Cytomegalovirus status was reported to be diagnosed by the classifier with high specificity and sensitivity in both the original and validation cohorts. Because HLA typing was unavailable for some donors at each locus, only the typed subset was used in association tests. According to a later genetic analysis, donors in an Asian-associated ancestry cluster had fewer N-insertions in productive TCRs than the approximately 710-donor mean. A cluster of highly shared sequence variants was judged likely to be a technical artifact of the sequencing pipeline. The presence/absence analyses assumed that sequencing depth was roughly uniform across donors, and that assumption may not be true. In a later analysis, HLA-associated TCR beta chains were found to be more clonally expanded and to have lower generation probabilities than equally common non-associated chains. A further reported finding was that TCR beta sequences accurately predicted the HLA-A and HLA-B alleles for most subjects in the first cohort. The authors suggested that the approach could potentially be extended to other disease states and immunological phenotypes. The 87-base-pair reads could not distinguish some IMGT-functional V segments, including TRBV6-2 and TRBV6-3, so those segments were excluded. V-gene and J-gene trimming of TCR beta chains was associated with a missense DCLRE1C variant in a later genetic analysis, and the association was replicated in an independent cohort. At a false discovery rate of 0.05, a later analysis linked roughly 17,000 TCR beta sequences to specific HLA alleles. The study listed approximately 150 TCR beta chains as associated with cytomegalovirus.

The CDR3 covers 16 residues, taking in both the cysteine and the phenylalanine. Kept here is only the CDR3 DNA, which spans 48 bases and is read in frame from base 1. From a lookup of the germline V gene, CDR1 and CDR2 are SGDLS and YYNGEE. V is reduced by 5 bases and J by 7 bases, leaving a spacing of 19 bases between them. What was sequenced was PBMCs. In this chain, TRBV9 is recombined with TRBJ1-6, with TRBD1 as a weak D call on 5 bases. The TCR originated in a boy younger than 18 in good health and CMV-seronegative. The nucleotide sequence is given as TGTGCCAGCAGTGGAGTTGTGGGGAAGGGGAATTCACCCCTCCACTTT. The translation is CASSGVVGKGNSPLHF.